The clone carrying this T cell receptor (beta chain) turned up a few times. TCRdb passed the RACE reads through MiXCR, listing each CDR3 protein once. This table holds 360,000 or so distinct CDR3 sequences, more than 5% found once. The germline V and J ends were trimmed by 10 bases and 0 bases, with 18 bases remaining between them. The CDR3 covers 15 residues. Per germline, CDR1 MNHNS and CDR2 SASEGT. The sample originates from a study of human T cells and chemical hapten exposure. Time point here: patch test 2, 6 weeks after DPC sensitization. Treatment described: therapeutic diphenylcyclopropenone sensitization with weekly scalp DPC.

The receptor was isolated from a woman between 18 and 30 years old with alopecia areata. Some clones in this sample may be carry-over from other donors' samples. Sequenced material: whole blood, taken in connection with sensitization to the hapten diphenylcyclopropenone (DPC). The chain combines TRBV6-1 with TRBJ1-1; the D is unclear. The CDR3 DNA reads as TGTGCCACAACCTCGCGGGGAACTATGAACACTGAAGCTTTCTTT. It translates to CATTSRGTMNTEAFF.